These 2 T cell receptor beta chains came from one sample sequenced in a study of cytomegalovirus exposure and HLA in healthy donors. Method: immunoSEQ multiplex PCR; TCRdb's copy keeps in-frame clones and lacks some. The table lists tens of thousands of clones, around 90% of them singletons. Sequencing was performed on PBMCs. Source of these receptors: a woman aged 25 to 45 in good health and CMV-seronegative.

The genes are TRBV6-1 and TRBJ1-2; TRBD1 might be the D (5 bases). Germline CDR1 reads MNHNS; CDR2 reads SASEGT. Trimming left V 7 bases short and J 4 bases short, with 7 bases between. This CDR3 region has 11 residues. CDR3 sequence: CASNQGYGYTF. DNA for the CDR3: TGTGCCAGCAACCAGGGCTATGGCTACACCTTC.

The chain uses TRBV18 and TRBJ1-3; D perhaps matches TRBD1 (6 bases). Trimming left V 3 bases short and J 0 bases short, with 12 bases between. Germline lookup yields CDR1 KGHSH and CDR2 LQKENI. This CDR3 spans 16 amino acids. In DNA form, the CDR3 reads TGTGCCAGCTCACCGTCCGGGACACCCTCTGGAAACACCATATATTTT. Encoded protein: CASSPSGTPSGNTIYF.